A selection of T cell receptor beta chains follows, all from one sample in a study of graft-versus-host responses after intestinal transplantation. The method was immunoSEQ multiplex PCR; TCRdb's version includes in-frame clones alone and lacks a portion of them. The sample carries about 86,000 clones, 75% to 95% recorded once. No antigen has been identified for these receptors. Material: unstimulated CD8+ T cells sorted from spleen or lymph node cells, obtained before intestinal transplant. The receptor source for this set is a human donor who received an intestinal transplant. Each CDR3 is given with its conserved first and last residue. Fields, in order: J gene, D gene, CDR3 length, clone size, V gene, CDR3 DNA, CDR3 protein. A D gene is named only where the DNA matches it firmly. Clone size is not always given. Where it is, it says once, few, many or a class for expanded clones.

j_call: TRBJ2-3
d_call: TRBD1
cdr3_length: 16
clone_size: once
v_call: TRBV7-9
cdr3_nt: TGTGCCAGCAGCTCTGGACAGGGGGCGCCCACAGATACGCAGTATTTT
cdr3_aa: CASSSGQGAPTDTQYF

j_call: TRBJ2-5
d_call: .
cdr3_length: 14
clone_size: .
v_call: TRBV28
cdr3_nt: TGTGCCAGCAGTCCGACAGGTTACCAAGAGACCCAGTACTTC
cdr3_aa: CASSPTGYQETQYF

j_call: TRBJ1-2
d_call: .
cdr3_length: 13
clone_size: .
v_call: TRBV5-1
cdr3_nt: TGCGCCAGCAGCCTACCGGAGTTGAGTGGCTACACCTTC
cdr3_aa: CASSLPELSGYTF

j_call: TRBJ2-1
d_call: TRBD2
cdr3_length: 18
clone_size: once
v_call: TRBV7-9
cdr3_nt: TGTGCCAGCAGCTTAGGAGGGCCTAGCGGGGGTTCCTACAATGAGCAGTTCTTC
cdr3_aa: CASSLGGPSGGSYNEQFF

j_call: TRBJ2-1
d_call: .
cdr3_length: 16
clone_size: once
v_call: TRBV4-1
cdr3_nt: TGCGCCAGCAGCCGCCTCCGGGACACCTCCTACAATGAGCAGTTCTTC
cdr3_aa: CASSRLRDTSYNEQFF

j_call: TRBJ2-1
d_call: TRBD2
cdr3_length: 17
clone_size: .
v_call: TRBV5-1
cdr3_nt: TGCGCCAGCAGCCCCGCGGGGGGGAGCGACTCCTACAATGAGCAGTTCTTC
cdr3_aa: CASSPAGGSDSYNEQFF

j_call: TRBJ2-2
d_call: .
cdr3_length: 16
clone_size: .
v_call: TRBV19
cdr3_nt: TGTGCCAGTAGCTCCCAGTCTCCCCCGAACACCGGGGAGCTGTTTTTT
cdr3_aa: CASSSQSPPNTGELFF

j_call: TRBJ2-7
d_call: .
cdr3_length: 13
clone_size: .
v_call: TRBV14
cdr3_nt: TGTGCCAGCAGGTACAGGGACGGGGACGAGCAGTACTTC
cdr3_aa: CASRYRDGDEQYF

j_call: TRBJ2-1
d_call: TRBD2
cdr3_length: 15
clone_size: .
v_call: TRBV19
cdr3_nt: TGTGCCAGTAGTAGACTAGCGGGGGGTAACAATGAGCAGTTCTTC
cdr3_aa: CASSRLAGGNNEQFF

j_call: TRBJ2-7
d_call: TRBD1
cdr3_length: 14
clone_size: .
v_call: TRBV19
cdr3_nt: TGTGCCAGTAGTGCCGCCGGGACAGGGTACGAGCAGTACTTC
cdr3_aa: CASSAAGTGYEQYF

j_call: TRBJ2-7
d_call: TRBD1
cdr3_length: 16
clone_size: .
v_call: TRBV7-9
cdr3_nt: TGTGCCAGCAGCCCTAAGTTTTCCGGACAGGTCTACGAGCAGTACTTC
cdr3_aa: CASSPKFSGQVYEQYF

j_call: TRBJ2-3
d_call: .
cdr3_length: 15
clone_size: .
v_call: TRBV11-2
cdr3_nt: TGTGCCAGCAGCCCTCCGGGGAGACGCACAGATACGCAGTATTTT
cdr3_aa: CASSPPGRRTDTQYF

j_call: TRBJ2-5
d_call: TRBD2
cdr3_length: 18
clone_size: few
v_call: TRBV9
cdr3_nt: TGTGCCAGCAGCCCCCTCATTGAAGGGCGGGGGGAGCGGGAGACCCAGTACTTC
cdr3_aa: CASSPLIEGRGERETQYF

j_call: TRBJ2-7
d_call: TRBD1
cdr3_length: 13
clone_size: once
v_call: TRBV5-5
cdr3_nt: TGTGCCAGCAGCTCGGATGGGACAGCCGAGCAGTACTTC
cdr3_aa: CASSSDGTAEQYF

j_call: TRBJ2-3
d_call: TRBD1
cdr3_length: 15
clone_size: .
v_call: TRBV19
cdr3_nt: TGTGCCAGTAGTATCGGGACAGGTGGCACAGATACGCAGTATTTT
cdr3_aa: CASSIGTGGTDTQYF

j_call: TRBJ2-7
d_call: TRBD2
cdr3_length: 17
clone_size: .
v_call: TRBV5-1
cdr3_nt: TGCGCCAGCAGCTTGGACGCTAGCGGGCCCTATTCCTACGAGCAGTACTTC
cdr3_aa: CASSLDASGPYSYEQYF

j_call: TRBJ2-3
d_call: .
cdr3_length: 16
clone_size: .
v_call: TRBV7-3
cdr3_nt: TGTGCCAGCAGCTTATCGGGTGGCGGGGGCACAGATACGCAGTATTTT
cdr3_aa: CASSLSGGGGTDTQYF

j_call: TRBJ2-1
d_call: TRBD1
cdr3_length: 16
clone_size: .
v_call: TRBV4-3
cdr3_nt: TGCGCCAGCAGCCAAGGGTACCGGGACAGGGGAGGGGACCAGTTCTTC
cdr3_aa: CASSQGYRDRGGDQFF

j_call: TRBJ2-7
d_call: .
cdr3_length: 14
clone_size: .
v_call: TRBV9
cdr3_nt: TGTGCCAGCAGCGGCAGGGGGGACCCGTACGAGCAGTACTTC
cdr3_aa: CASSGRGDPYEQYF

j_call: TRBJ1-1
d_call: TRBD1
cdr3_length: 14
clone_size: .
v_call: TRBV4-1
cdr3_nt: TGCGCCAGCAGCCATAACAGGGGAGAGGCTGAAGCTTTCTTT
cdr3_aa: CASSHNRGEAEAFF

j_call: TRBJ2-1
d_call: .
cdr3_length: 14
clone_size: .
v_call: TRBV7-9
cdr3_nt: TGTGCCAGCAGCTTAAACCCAGGATACAATGAGCAGTTCTTC
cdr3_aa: CASSLNPGYNEQFF